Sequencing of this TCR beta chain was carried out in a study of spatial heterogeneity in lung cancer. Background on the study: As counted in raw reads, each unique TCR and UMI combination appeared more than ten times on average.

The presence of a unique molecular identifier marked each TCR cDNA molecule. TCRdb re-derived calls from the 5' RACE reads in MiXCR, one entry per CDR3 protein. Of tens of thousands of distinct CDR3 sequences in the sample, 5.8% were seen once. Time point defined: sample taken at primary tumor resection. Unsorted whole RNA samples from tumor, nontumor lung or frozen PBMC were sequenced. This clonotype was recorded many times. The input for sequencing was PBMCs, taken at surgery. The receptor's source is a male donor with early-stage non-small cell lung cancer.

The CDR3 bases are TGTGCCAGCAGTGATAGTGGCTGGTGGGCGTCTTCTGGCGGCTACACCTTC. Residues: CASSDSGWWASSGGYTF. This chain connects TRBV2 to TRBJ1-2; D is undetermined. V was clipped by 3 bases and J by 8 bases, with 25 bases between them. The CDR3 runs to 17 residues. CDR1 and CDR2 from the germline V gene are SNHLY and FYNNEI. The complete variable domain, with remaining parts taken from reference TRBV2 and TRBJ1-2, reads EPEVTQTPSHQVTQMGQEVILRCVPISNHLYFYWYRQILGQKVEFLVSFYNNEISEKSEIFDDQFSVERPDGSNFTLKIRSTKLEDSAMYFCASSDSGWWASSGGYTFGSGTRLTVV.